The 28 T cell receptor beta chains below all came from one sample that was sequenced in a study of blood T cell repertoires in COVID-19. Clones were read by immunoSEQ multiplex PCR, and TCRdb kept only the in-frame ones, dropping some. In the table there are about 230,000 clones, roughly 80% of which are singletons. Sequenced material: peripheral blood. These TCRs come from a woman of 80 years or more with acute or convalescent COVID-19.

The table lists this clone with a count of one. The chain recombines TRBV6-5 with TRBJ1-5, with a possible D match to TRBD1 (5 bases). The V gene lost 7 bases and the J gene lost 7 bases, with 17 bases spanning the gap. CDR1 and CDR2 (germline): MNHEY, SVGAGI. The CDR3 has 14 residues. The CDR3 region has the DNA TGTGCCAGCAAGCTCGGGCAGGGTCCACAGCCCCAGCATTTT. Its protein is CASKLGQGPQPQHF.

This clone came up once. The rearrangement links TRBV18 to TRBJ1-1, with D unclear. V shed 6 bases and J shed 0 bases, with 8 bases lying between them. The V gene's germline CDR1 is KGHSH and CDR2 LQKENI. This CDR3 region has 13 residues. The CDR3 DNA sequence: TGTGCCAGCTCGAGGATCATGAACACTGAAGCTTTCTTT. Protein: CASSRIMNTEAFF. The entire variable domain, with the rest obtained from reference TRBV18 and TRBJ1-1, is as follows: NAGVMQNPRHLVRRRGQEARLRCSPMKGHSHVYWYRQLPEEGLKFMVYLQKENIIDESGMPKERFSAEFPKEGPSILRIQQVVRGDSAAYFCASSRIMNTEAFFGQGTRLTVV.

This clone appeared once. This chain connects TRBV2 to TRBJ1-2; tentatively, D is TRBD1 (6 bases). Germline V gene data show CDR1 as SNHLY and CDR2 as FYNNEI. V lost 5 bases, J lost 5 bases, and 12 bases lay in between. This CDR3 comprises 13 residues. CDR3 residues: CASSKEGHYGYTF. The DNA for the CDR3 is TGTGCCAGCAGTAAAGAGGGACATTATGGCTACACCTTC.

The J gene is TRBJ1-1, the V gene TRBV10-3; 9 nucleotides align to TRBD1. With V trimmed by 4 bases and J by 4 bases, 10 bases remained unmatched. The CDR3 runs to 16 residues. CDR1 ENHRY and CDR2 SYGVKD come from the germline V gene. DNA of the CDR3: TGTGCCATCAGTGTCCGAGACAGGGGGGAAAGCACTGAAGCTTTCTTT. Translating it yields CAISVRDRGESTEAFF.

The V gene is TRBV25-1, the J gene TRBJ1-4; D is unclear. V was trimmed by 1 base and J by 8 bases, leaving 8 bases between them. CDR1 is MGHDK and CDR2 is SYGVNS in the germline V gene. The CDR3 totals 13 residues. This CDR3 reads CASSEFSGEKLFF. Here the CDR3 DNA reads TGTGCCAGCAGTGAATTTTCGGGGGAAAAACTGTTTTTT.

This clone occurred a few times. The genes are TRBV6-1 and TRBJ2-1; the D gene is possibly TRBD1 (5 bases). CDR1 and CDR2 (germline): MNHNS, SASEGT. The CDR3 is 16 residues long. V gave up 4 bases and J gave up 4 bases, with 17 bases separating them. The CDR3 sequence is CASSASGYLPYNEQFF. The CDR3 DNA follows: TGTGCCAGCAGTGCGTCAGGGTACCTACCATACAATGAGCAGTTCTTC.

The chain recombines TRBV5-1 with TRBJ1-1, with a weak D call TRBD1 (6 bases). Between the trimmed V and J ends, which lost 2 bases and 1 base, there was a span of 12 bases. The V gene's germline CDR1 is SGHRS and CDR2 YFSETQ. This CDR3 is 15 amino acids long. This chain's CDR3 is CASSLMGRGNTEAFF. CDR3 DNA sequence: TGCGCCAGCAGCTTAATGGGCAGGGGGAACACTGAAGCTTTCTTT.

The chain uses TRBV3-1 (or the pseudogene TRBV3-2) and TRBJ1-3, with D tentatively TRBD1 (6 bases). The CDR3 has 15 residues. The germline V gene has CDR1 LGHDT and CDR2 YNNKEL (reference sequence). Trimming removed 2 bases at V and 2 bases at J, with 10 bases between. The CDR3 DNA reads TGTGCCAGCAGCCAACCCCAGGGGACTGGAAACACCATATATTTT. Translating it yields CASSQPQGTGNTIYF.

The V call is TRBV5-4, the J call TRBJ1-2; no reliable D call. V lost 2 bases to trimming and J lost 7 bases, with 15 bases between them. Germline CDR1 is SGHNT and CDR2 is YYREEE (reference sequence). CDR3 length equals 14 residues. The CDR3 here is CASSFTTGVSGYTF. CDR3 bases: TGTGCCAGCAGCTTCACTACGGGTGTGAGTGGCTACACCTTC.

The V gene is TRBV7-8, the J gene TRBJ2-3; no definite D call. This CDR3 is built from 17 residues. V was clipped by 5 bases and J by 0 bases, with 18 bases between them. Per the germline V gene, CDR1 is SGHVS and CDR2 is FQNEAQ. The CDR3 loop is CASSAMTRTSSTDTQYF. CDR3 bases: TGTGCCAGCAGCGCGATGACAAGAACTTCTAGCACAGATACGCAGTATTTT.

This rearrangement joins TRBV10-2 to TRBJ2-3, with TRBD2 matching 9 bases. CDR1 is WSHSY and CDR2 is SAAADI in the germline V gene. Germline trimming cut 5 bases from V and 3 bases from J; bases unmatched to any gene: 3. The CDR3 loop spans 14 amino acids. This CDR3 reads CASSPTSGTDTQYF. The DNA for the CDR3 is TGCGCCAGCAGTCCGACTAGCGGAACAGATACGCAGTATTTT.

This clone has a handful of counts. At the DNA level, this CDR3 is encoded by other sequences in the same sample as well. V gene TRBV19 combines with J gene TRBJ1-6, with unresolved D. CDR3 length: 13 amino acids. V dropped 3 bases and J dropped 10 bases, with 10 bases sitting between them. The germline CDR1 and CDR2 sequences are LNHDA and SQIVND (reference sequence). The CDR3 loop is CASSIFGGSPLHF. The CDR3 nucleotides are TGTGCCAGTAGTATCTTCGGAGGGTCACCCCTCCACTTT.

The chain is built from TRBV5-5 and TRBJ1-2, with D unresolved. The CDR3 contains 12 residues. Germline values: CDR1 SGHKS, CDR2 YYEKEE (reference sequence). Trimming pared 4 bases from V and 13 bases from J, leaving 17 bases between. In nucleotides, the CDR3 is TGTGCCAGCAGCCTCCACGGTCAAGCGGGCACCTTC. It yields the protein CASSLHGQAGTF.

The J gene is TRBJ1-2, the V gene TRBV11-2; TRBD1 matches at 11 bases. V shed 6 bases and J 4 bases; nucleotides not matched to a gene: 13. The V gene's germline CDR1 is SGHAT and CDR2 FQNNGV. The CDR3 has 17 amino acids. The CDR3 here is CASSLPGQGVFGYGYTF. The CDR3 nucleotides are TGTGCCAGCAGTTTACCGGGACAGGGGGTTTTTGGCTATGGCTACACCTTC.

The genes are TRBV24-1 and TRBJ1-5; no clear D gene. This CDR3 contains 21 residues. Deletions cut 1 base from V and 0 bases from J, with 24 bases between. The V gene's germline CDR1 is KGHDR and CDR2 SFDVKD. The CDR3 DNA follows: TGTGCCACCAGTGATTTAGGTCGCCCGTGGGCAACAAAATATAGCAATCAGCCCCAGCATTTT. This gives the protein CATSDLGRPWATKYSNQPQHF.

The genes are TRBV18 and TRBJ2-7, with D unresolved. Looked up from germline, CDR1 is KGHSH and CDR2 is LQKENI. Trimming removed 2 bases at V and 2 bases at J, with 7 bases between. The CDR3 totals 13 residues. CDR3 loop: CASSPGPAYEQYF. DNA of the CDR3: TGTGCCAGCTCACCAGGGCCGGCCTACGAGCAGTACTTC.

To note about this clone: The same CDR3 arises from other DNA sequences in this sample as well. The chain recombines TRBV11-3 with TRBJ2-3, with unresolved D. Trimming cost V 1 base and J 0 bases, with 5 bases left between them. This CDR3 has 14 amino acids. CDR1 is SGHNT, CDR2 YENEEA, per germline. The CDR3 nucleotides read TGTGCCAGCAGCTTAGTGGCCAGCACAGATACGCAGTATTTT. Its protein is CASSLVASTDTQYF.

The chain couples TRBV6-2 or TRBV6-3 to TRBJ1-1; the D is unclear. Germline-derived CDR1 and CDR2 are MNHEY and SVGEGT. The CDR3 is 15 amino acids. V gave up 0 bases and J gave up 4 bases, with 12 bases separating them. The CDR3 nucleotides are TGTGCCAGCAGTTACTCAGGGAGAGAGCGCACTGAAGCTTTCTTT. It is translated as CASSYSGRERTEAFF.

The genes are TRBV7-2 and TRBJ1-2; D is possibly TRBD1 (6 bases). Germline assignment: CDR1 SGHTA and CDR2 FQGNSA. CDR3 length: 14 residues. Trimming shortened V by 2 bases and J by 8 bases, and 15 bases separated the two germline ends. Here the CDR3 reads CASSLQGIGNGYTF. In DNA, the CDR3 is TGTGCCAGCAGCTTACAGGGGATAGGTAACGGCTACACCTTC.

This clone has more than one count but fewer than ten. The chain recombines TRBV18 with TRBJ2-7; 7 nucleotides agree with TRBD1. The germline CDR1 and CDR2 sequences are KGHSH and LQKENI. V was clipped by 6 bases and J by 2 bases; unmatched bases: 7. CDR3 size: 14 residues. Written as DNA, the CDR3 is TGTGCCAGCTCGAGGACAGGAGACACCTACGAGCAGTACTTC. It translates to CASSRTGDTYEQYF. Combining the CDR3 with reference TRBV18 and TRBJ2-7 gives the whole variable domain NAGVMQNPRHLVRRRGQEARLRCSPMKGHSHVYWYRQLPEEGLKFMVYLQKENIIDESGMPKERFSAEFPKEGPSILRIQQVVRGDSAAYFCASSRTGDTYEQYFGPGTRLTVT.

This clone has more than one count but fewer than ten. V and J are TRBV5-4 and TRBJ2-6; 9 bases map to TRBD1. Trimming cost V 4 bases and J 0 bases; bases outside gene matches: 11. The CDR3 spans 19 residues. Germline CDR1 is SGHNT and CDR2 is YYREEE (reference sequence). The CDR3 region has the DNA TGTGCCAGCAGCGGGGGACAGGGTAGCATACCCTCTGGGGCCAACGTCCTGACTTTC. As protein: CASSGGQGSIPSGANVLTF.

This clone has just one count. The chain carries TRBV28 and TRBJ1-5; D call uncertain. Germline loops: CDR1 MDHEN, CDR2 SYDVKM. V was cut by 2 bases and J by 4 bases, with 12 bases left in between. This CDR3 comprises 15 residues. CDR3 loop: CASSLVGFGNQPQHF. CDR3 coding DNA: TGTGCCAGCAGTTTAGTGGGCTTTGGTAATCAGCCCCAGCATTTT.

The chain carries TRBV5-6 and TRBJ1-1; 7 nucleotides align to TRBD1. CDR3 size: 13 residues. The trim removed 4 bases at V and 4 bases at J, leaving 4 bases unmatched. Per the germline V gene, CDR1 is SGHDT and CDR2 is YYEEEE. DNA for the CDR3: TGTGCCAGCAGCACTGCAGGGGGCACTGAAGCTTTCTTT. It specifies CASSTAGGTEAFF.

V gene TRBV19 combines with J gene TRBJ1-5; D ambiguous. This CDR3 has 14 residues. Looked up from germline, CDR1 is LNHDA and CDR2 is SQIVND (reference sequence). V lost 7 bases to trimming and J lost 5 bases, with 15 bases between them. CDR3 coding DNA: TGTGCCAGTATCCCCCGGGGAGGGTATCAGCCCCAGCATTTT. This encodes CASIPRGGYQPQHF.

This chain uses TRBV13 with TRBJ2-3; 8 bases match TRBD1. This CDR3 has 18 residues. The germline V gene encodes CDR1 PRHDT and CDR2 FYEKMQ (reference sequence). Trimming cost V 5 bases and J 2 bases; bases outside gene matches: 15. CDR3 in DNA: TGTGCCAGCAGCGGCCAGGGGGCTCATTGGTGGGTCACAGATACGCAGTATTTT. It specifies CASSGQGAHWWVTDTQYF.

This chain's CDR3 is CASSLIGTSGADTQYF. The CDR3 nucleotides are TGTGCCAGCAGCTTAATTGGGACTAGTGGAGCAGATACGCAGTATTTT. V and J are TRBV7-2 and TRBJ2-3, with 8 bases fitting TRBD2. Losses at the gene ends were 2 bases for V and 4 bases for J; bases not matched to a gene: 8. This CDR3 comprises 16 residues. From germline, CDR1 is SGHTA and CDR2 FQGNSA.

In DNA, the CDR3 is TGTGCCACCGCATCGGGGGGGCTCACTGAAGCTTTCTTT. Translating it yields CATASGGLTEAFF. This chain joins TRBV25-1 and TRBJ1-1, with D perhaps TRBD1 (6 bases). The V gene lost 10 bases and the J gene lost 4 bases, with 16 bases spanning the gap. The CDR3 sequence is 13 residues long. The germline gives CDR1 MGHDK, CDR2 SYGVNS.

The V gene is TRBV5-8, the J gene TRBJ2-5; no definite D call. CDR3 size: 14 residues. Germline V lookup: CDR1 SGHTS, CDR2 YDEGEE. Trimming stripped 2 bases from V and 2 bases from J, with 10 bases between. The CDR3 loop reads CASSFGRLQETQYF. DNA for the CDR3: TGTGCCAGCAGCTTCGGCAGGCTTCAAGAGACCCAGTACTTC.